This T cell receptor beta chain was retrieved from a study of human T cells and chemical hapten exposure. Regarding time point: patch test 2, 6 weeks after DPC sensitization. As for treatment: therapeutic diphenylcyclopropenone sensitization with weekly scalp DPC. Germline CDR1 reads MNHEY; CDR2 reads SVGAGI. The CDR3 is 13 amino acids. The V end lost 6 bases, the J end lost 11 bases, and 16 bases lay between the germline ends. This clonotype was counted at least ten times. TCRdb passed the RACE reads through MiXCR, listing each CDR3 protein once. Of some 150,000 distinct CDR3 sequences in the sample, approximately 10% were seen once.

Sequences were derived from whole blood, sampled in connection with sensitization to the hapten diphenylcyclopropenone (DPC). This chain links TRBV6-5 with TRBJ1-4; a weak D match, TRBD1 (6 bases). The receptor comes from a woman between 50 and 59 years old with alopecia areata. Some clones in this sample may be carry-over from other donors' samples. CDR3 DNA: TGTGCCAGCAGCAGGGACACATTGGGGAAACTGTTTTTT. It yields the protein CASSRDTLGKLFF.